This TCR beta chain was identified during a study of preoperative IRX-2 immunotherapy in early breast cancer. Treatment: preoperative locoregional IRX-2 cytokine immunotherapy. This phase Ib study tested locoregional IRX-2 cytokine immunotherapy given before surgery. The repertoire was sequenced with immunoSEQ multiplex PCR; TCRdb's copy has only in-frame clones and lacks some. The table shows fewer than 70,000 clones, with 94% occurring only once. Specimen collection occurred from a patient treated with IRX-2 immunotherapy. The TCR comes from a human donor with breast cancer.

DNA of the CDR3: TGTGCCAGAAGCACTGACGTAATGAACACTGAAGCTTTCTTT. Its translation: CARSTDVMNTEAFF. The chain has TRBV5-3 and TRBJ1-1; D is ambiguous. TRBV5-3 belongs to the ORF category, with a function that is uncertain. This CDR3 is 14 amino acids long. Between the trimmed V and J ends, which lost 4 bases and 0 bases, there was a span of 10 bases.